Below are 18 T cell receptor beta chains sequenced from a single sample in a study of shared clonotypes between healthy human individuals. Only in-frame clones appear in the TCRdb table, and some are missing; sequencing was by immunoSEQ multiplex PCR. Of approximately 980,000 clones in the sample, about 80% were seen once. The sample was memory CD4+ T cells sorted from blood. The subset here: CD45RA-negative fraction. These receptors were collected from a man aged 18 to 35 in good health.

This clone was seen a handful of times. This sequence joins TRBV2 and TRBJ2-5; 8 nucleotides line up with TRBD2. CDR1 is SNHLY, CDR2 FYNNEI, per germline. Losses at the gene ends were 8 bases for V and 3 bases for J; bases not matched to a gene: 11. The CDR3 extends over 15 amino acids. The CDR3 protein is CASRRGGGYKETQYF. The CDR3 bases are TGTGCCAGCCGAAGGGGCGGGGGGTACAAAGAGACCCAGTACTTC.

This chain uses TRBV7-7 with TRBJ2-5; 9 positions agree with TRBD1. This CDR3 is built from 15 residues. Germline CDR1 is SSHAT and CDR2 is FNYEAQ (reference sequence). The CDR3 spells CASGRSGTGQETQYF. The CDR3 DNA sequence: TGTGCTAGCGGCCGGTCCGGGACAGGGCAAGAGACCCAGTACTTC.

The rearrangement uses TRBV9 and TRBJ1-5, with D possibly matching TRBD1 (5 bases). Germline CDR1 SGDLS, CDR2 YYNGEE. This CDR3 region has 15 residues. V shed 4 bases and J shed 6 bases, with 17 bases lying between them. The chain's CDR3 is CASSSTPGLGQPQHF. For the CDR3, the DNA is TGTGCCAGCAGCTCAACTCCAGGGTTAGGTCAGCCCCAGCATTTT.

Notes on this clone: Other DNA sequences in this sample translate to the same CDR3. The chain joins TRBV5-1 to TRBJ2-5; D unresolved. Trimming shortened V by 0 bases and J by 1 base, and 7 bases separated the two germline ends. Germline V lookup: CDR1 SGHRS, CDR2 YFSETQ. The CDR3 contains 14 residues. CDR3 sequence (DNA): TGCGCCAGCAGCTTGGTTGGGATCCAAGAGACCCAGTACTTC. Its translation is CASSLVGIQETQYF.

In its sample, this clone was seen once. One end of the junction is discordant with germline, which a read error may explain. The chain has TRBV7-2 and TRBJ2-7; 11 bases are a match to TRBD2. The germline V gene encodes CDR1 SGHTA and CDR2 FQGNSA. This CDR3 contains 15 residues. The CDR3 spells CASSISGRVIYEQYF. Written as DNA, the CDR3 is TGTGCCAGCAGCATTAGCGGGAGGGTCATCTACGAACAGTACTTC.

The chain recombines TRBV5-6 with TRBJ1-3; D gene ambiguous. The CDR3 totals 12 residues. Germline loops: CDR1 SGHDT, CDR2 YYEEEE. Trimming pared 2 bases from V and 4 bases from J, leaving 4 bases between. The CDR3 DNA reads TGTGCCAGCAGCTTATTCGGAAACACCATATATTTT. It translates to CASSLFGNTIYF.

The chain recombines TRBV6-1 with TRBJ2-6; D call uncertain. V lost 7 bases and J lost 3, with 13 bases in between. The CDR3 sequence is 15 residues long. Germline CDR1 MNHNS, CDR2 SASEGT. This CDR3 is CASTKWGIGANVLTF. The CDR3 region has the DNA TGTGCCAGCACCAAGTGGGGAATTGGGGCCAACGTCCTGACTTTC.

This rearrangement joins TRBV12-5 to TRBJ1-5; D unresolved. V was cut by 9 bases and J by 3 bases, with 15 bases left in between. In germline, CDR1 is LGHNT, CDR2 FRNRAP. The CDR3 sequence is 14 residues long. The CDR3 here is CASQLSRANQPQHF. For the CDR3, the DNA is TGTGCTAGCCAACTTAGTCGGGCCAATCAGCCCCAGCATTTT.

The CDR3 coding sequence is TGTGCCAGCAGTTACTCGGCAGGGGCGGGCTATGGCTACACCTTC. This translates into CASSYSAGAGYGYTF. The rearrangement links TRBV6-6 to TRBJ1-2; maybe TRBD1 (6 bases). The V end lost 0 bases, the J end lost 4 bases, and 12 bases lay between the germline ends. CDR1 and CDR2 from the germline V gene are MNHNY and SVGAGI (reference sequence). The CDR3 totals 15 residues.

This clone appeared once. The V gene is TRBV2, the J gene TRBJ2-5, with a tentative D call TRBD1 (6 bases). The J call may be incorrect, as the DNA end agrees better with TRBJ2-7. Germline loops: CDR1 SNHLY, CDR2 FYNNEI. The CDR3 spans 11 residues. The CDR3 DNA follows: TGTGCCAGCACCGGACAGTACGAGCAGTACTTC. Residues: CASTGQYEQYF.

The chain is built from TRBV11-3 and TRBJ2-1, with TRBD2 matching 10 bases. V shed 0 bases and J 9 bases; nucleotides not matched to a gene: 5. The CDR3 is made up of 15 amino acids. Germline-derived CDR1 and CDR2 are SGHNT and YENEEA. The CDR3 coding sequence is TGTGCCAGCAGCTTAGAAGGGACTAGCGCGGGTGAGCAGTTCTTC. Encoded protein: CASSLEGTSAGEQFF.

To note about this clone: A read error may be the cause here, since a much bigger clone is one base away. CDR3 nucleotides: TGTGCCAGCAGCTTGGGGAACCGACGGGGAGGATATGGCTACACCTTC. Translating it yields CASSLGNRRGGYGYTF. V usage is TRBV5-4 and J usage is TRBJ1-2, with D unclear. CDR1 and CDR2 (germline): SGHNT, YYREEE (reference sequence). The CDR3 is 16 residues long. Trimming removed 0 bases at V and 5 bases at J, with 17 bases between.

The rearrangement uses TRBV18 and TRBJ2-3, with TRBD2 matching over 7 bases. Germline trimming cut 3 bases from V and 4 bases from J; bases unmatched to any gene: 4. Germline V lookup: CDR1 KGHSH, CDR2 LQKENI. The CDR3 is 14 amino acids. The CDR3 DNA is TGTGCCAGCTCACCCACTAGCGAATCAGATACGCAGTATTTT. This gives the protein CASSPTSESDTQYF.

The chain couples TRBV19 to TRBJ1-6, with 7 positions matching TRBD1. CDR3 length: 17 amino acids. J was trimmed by 7 bases and V by 0 bases; bases with no gene match: 9. Germline assignment: CDR1 LNHDA and CDR2 SQIVND (reference sequence). The DNA of the CDR3 is TGTGCCAGTAGTATAGACTGGACCGGGACAGCAAATTCACCCCTCCACTTT. Translation gives CASSIDWTGTANSPLHF. The complete variable domain, with remaining parts taken from reference TRBV19 and TRBJ1-6, reads DGGITQSPKYLFRKEGQNVTLSCEQNLNHDAMYWYRQDPGQGLRLIYYSQIVNDFQKGDIAEGYSVSREKKESFPLTVTSAQKNPTAFYLCASSIDWTGTANSPLHFGNGTRLTVT.

The chain carries TRBV5-6 and TRBJ2-7; TRBD2 is a possible D gene (7 bases). This CDR3 contains 16 residues. V was cut by 4 bases and J by 3 bases, with 20 bases left in between. Germline CDR1 SGHDT, CDR2 YYEEEE. The CDR3 DNA is TGTGCCAGCAGCGTGGTGGGCCCAGGGGACTACTACGAGCAGTACTTC. Residues: CASSVVGPGDYYEQYF.

The V call is TRBV5-4, the J call TRBJ2-3, with D possibly called TRBD1 or TRBD2 (5 bases each). The CDR3 is 14 residues long. Germline lookup yields CDR1 SGHNT and CDR2 YYREEE (reference sequence). With 4 bases removed from V and 4 bases from J, the gap between germline ends came to 13 bases. The CDR3 coding sequence is TGTGCCAGCAGCAATCGGGGCTTCCCAGATACGCAGTATTTT. It yields the protein CASSNRGFPDTQYF. The whole variable domain, remainder taken from reference TRBV5-4 and TRBJ2-3, is ETGVTQSPTHLIKTRGQQVTLRCSSQSGHNTVSWYQQALGQGPQFIFQYYREEENGRGNFPPRFSGLQFPNYSSELNVNALELDDSALYLCASSNRGFPDTQYFGPGTRLTVL.

The chain combines TRBV2 with TRBJ2-3; D is perhaps TRBD1 (6 bases). Germline V gene lookup returns CDR1 SNHLY and CDR2 FYNNEI. The CDR3 has 14 residues. V was cut by 2 bases and J by 5 bases, with 11 bases left in between. The CDR3 loop is CASSERDMGDTQYF. CDR3 in DNA: TGTGCCAGCAGTGAAAGGGACATGGGAGATACGCAGTATTTT.

DNA for the CDR3: TGTGCCAGTAGTAAAAGCCCTTTTCCGGGACAGGGATCACCCCTCCACTTT. Translated: CASSKSPFPGQGSPLHF. This chain connects TRBV19 to TRBJ1-6; 9 nucleotides line up with TRBD1. The CDR3 has 17 residues. In germline, CDR1 is LNHDA, CDR2 SQIVND (reference sequence). V shed 4 bases, J shed 10 bases, and the junction held 14 bases outside the gene matches.